The rows below give T cell receptor beta chains drawn from one sample of a study of blood T cell repertoires in COVID-19. Sequencing used immunoSEQ multiplex PCR; TCRdb keeps in-frame clones, though not all of them. The sample has approximately 98,000 clones; around 80% are singletons. The sequencing sample was made of peripheral blood. The source is an elderly man with acute or convalescent COVID-19. Both conserved end residues are part of each CDR3. The D gene is left open where the match is weak. Clone size appears in some rows only: once, few, many, or a class for an expanded clone.

V gene	clone size	CDR3 length	D gene	J gene	CDR3 protein	CDR3 DNA
TRBV11-2	.	16	.	TRBJ2-3	CASSPSNNLGTDTQYF	TGTGCCAGCAGCCCTTCGAACAACCTGGGCACAGATACGCAGTATTTT
TRBV19	.	16	.	TRBJ1-6	CASSIGHTFNNSPLHF	TGTGCCAGTAGTATTGGGCACACATTCAATAATTCACCCCTCCACTTT
TRBV7-2	.	13	.	TRBJ2-2	CATHPGNTGELFF	TGTGCCACCCATCCCGGGAACACCGGGGAGCTGTTTTTT
TRBV7-9	once	15	TRBD1	TRBJ2-5	CASSRQGASGETQYF	TGTGCCAGCAGCCGACAGGGGGCGAGCGGAGAGACCCAGTACTTC
TRBV6-2/TRBV6-3	once	16	.	TRBJ1-1	CASSSGTQVSRTEAFF	TGTGCCAGCAGTTCCGGGACTCAAGTAAGCAGGACTGAAGCTTTCTTT
TRBV7-2	many	15	.	TRBJ2-7	CASTALRGSSYEQYF	TGTGCCAGCACCGCTCTTCGGGGGTCGTCCTACGAGCAGTACTTC
TRBV7-7	.	15	TRBD1	TRBJ2-2	CASSRDRTNTGELFF	TGTGCCAGCAGCAGGGACAGGACGAACACCGGGGAGCTGTTTTTT
TRBV28	.	17	.	TRBJ2-7	CASSLSGIPDSAYEQYF	TGTGCCAGCAGTTTGTCCGGGATCCCCGATTCCGCTTACGAGCAGTACTTC
TRBV4-3	.	14	TRBD1	TRBJ1-2	CASSPRTGSHGYTF	TGCGCCAGCAGCCCTCGGACAGGGAGCCATGGCTACACCTTC
TRBV10-1	.	14	.	TRBJ1-1	CASSKQGLNTEAFF	TGCGCCAGCAGTAAGCAGGGGTTAAACACTGAAGCTTTCTTT
TRBV5-1	.	13	.	TRBJ1-5	CASRGEGNQPQHF	TGCGCCAGCAGGGGTGAGGGCAATCAGCCCCAGCATTTT
TRBV3-1/TRBV3-2	.	12	.	TRBJ1-6	CASSQDPGLVHF	TGTGCCAGCAGCCAAGATCCGGGACTCGTTCACTTT
TRBV30	.	18	TRBD2	TRBJ2-7	CAWKLPGQGLAGVEEQYF	TGTGCCTGGAAACTTCCGGGACAGGGACTAGCGGGAGTGGAAGAGCAGTACTTC
TRBV7-9	.	16	TRBD1	TRBJ1-1	CASSTRDREYMGEAFF	TGTGCCAGCAGCACCCGGGACAGGGAATATATGGGTGAAGCTTTCTTT
TRBV18	.	15	TRBD2	TRBJ2-1	CASSPTSGGANEQFF	TGTGCCAGCTCACCCACAAGCGGGGGGGCCAATGAGCAGTTCTTC
TRBV6-2/TRBV6-3	few	19	TRBD2	TRBJ2-6	CASSYSSPLAGAGANVLTF	TGTGCCAGCAGTTACTCCTCCCCCCTAGCGGGAGCTGGGGCCAACGTCCTGACTTTC
TRBV19	.	15	.	TRBJ1-1	CASSIAREPNTEAFF	TGTGCCAGTAGTATCGCTCGGGAACCGAACACTGAAGCTTTCTTT
TRBV30	.	13	TRBD1	TRBJ2-3	CAWSTGVPDTQYF	TGTGCCTGGAGCACAGGGGTTCCAGATACGCAGTATTTT
TRBV7-2	many	15	TRBD1	TRBJ1-2	CASSPWQGQGRGYTF	TGTGCCAGCAGCCCGTGGCAAGGACAGGGCCGTGGCTACACCTTC
TRBV28	.	15	TRBD2	TRBJ2-7	CASSLRLAGTEEQYF	TGTGCCAGCAGTCTCCGACTAGCGGGGACTGAGGAGCAGTACTTC
TRBV4-3	.	13	.	TRBJ2-7	CASSQEGGSEQYF	TGCGCCAGCAGCCAAGAGGGAGGAAGCGAGCAGTACTTC
TRBV5-1	few	16	TRBD2	TRBJ2-3	CASSPGLAGGYNTQYF	TGCGCCAGCAGCCCGGGACTAGCGGGGGGGTATAATACGCAGTATTTT
TRBV7-8	.	15	TRBD2	TRBJ2-2	CASSEWGGSTGELFF	TGTGCCAGCAGCGAATGGGGAGGGTCCACCGGGGAGCTGTTTTTT
TRBV7-7	.	13	.	TRBJ1-1	CASSRQVNTEAFF	TGTGCCAGCTCTCGACAGGTGAACACTGAAGCTTTCTTT
TRBV28	.	15	.	TRBJ2-7	CASSLGAAGPNEQYF	TGTGCCAGCAGTTTGGGGGCGGCTGGGCCAAACGAGCAGTACTTC
TRBV19	few	14	.	TRBJ2-1	CASSLGQRWGEQFF	TGTGCCAGTAGCCTCGGACAAAGGTGGGGTGAGCAGTTCTTC
TRBV29-1	.	15	.	TRBJ1-2	CSVEGEVRQNYGYTF	TGCAGCGTTGAAGGGGAGGTTCGCCAGAACTATGGCTACACCTTC
TRBV7-6	.	15	TRBD1	TRBJ1-2	CASSSRQGTNYGYTF	TGTGCCAGCAGCAGCCGACAGGGGACTAACTATGGCTACACCTTC
TRBV5-1	.	14	.	TRBJ2-5	CASSQGGGQETQYF	TGCGCCAGCAGCCAGGGAGGAGGCCAAGAGACCCAGTACTTC
TRBV24-1	.	16	.	TRBJ2-1	CATSDFGSSGKGEQFF	TGTGCCACCAGTGATTTCGGCTCAAGCGGTAAGGGTGAGCAGTTCTTC
TRBV20-1	.	11	TRBD1	TRBJ1-1	CSVPGTVEAFF	TGCAGTGTTCCCGGGACAGTTGAAGCTTTCTTT
TRBV7-2	.	14	.	TRBJ1-2	CASSAKRVRIGYTF	TGTGCCAGCAGCGCAAAGAGGGTGAGGATTGGCTACACCTTC
TRBV7-8	few	14	TRBD1	TRBJ2-7	CASSASPQGVRRYF	TGTGCCAGCAGCGCCTCGCCACAGGGGGTACGGAGGTACTTC
TRBV5-4	once	15	TRBD1	TRBJ2-7	CASSPGTAGGYEQYF	TGTGCCAGCAGCCCTGGAACGGCAGGGGGCTACGAGCAGTACTTC
TRBV6-5	once	14	.	TRBJ1-2	CASSYSTAGHGYTF	TGTGCCAGCAGTTACTCGACGGCAGGGCATGGCTACACCTTC
TRBV5-1	.	16	TRBD1	TRBJ2-2	CASSLTGDANTGELFF	TGCGCCAGCAGCTTGACAGGGGACGCGAACACCGGGGAGCTGTTTTTT
TRBV27	.	15	.	TRBJ2-2	CASSPLVPDTGELFF	TGTGCCAGCAGTCCCCTAGTACCCGACACCGGGGAGCTGTTTTTT
TRBV2	few	13	.	TRBJ2-6	CATQGPGANVLTF	TGTGCCACCCAGGGGCCTGGGGCCAACGTCCTGACTTTC
TRBV30	.	15	.	TRBJ2-6	CAWSVRTQGANVLTF	TGTGCCTGGAGTGTACGCACGCAGGGGGCCAACGTCCTGACTTTC
TRBV19	.	13	.	TRBJ1-1	CASREGRGTEAFF	TGTGCCAGTAGGGAGGGACGCGGCACTGAAGCTTTCTTT
TRBV28	few	16	.	TRBJ2-1	CASSLMVRGFYNEQFF	TGTGCCAGCAGCTTAATGGTGCGGGGTTTCTACAATGAGCAGTTCTTC
TRBV3-1/TRBV3-2	.	12	.	TRBJ2-7	CASSHTNYEQYF	TGTGCCAGCAGCCACACAAACTACGAGCAGTACTTC
TRBV18	.	15	TRBD1	TRBJ1-4	CASSPTGTGNEKLFF	TGTGCCAGCTCGCCCACCGGGACAGGGAATGAAAAACTGTTTTTT
TRBV19	once	16	TRBD2	TRBJ2-1	CASRTTGLASYNEQFF	TGTGCCAGTAGAACCACTGGACTAGCCTCCTACAATGAGCAGTTCTTC
TRBV3-1/TRBV3-2	.	14	.	TRBJ2-1	CASRRQGGHNEQFF	TGTGCCAGCAGGCGACAGGGAGGCCACAATGAGCAGTTCTTC
TRBV14	.	18	TRBD1	TRBJ1-1	CASSQGSDRGILNTEAFF	TGTGCCAGCAGCCAGGGATCGGACAGGGGGATTTTGAACACTGAAGCTTTCTTT
TRBV7-9	.	15	.	TRBJ2-2	CASSSPVGLTGELFF	TGTGCCAGCAGCTCCCCCGTGGGGCTCACCGGGGAGCTGTTTTTT
TRBV28	.	15	TRBD1	TRBJ2-4	CASSSSGTGRDIQYF	TGTGCCAGCAGTTCCTCCGGGACAGGGAGAGACATTCAGTACTTC
TRBV6-1	.	15	TRBD1	TRBJ2-2	CASSEKGTGFGELFF	TGTGCCAGCAGTGAAAAGGGGACAGGGTTCGGGGAGCTGTTTTTT
TRBV28	.	14	.	TRBJ2-7	CASSFWGVSYEQYF	TGTGCCAGCAGTTTTTGGGGGGTGTCCTACGAGCAGTACTTC
TRBV7-2	few	14	TRBD2	TRBJ2-5	CASSSTSLMGTQYF	TGTGCCAGCAGCTCGACTAGCTTAATGGGGACCCAGTACTTC
TRBV5-1	.	11	.	TRBJ1-2	CASSSLHGYTF	TGCGCCAGCAGCTCATTACACGGCTACACCTTC
TRBV20-1	.	18	TRBD1	TRBJ1-5	CSASWGQGASNSNQPQHF	TGCAGTGCTAGTTGGGGACAGGGGGCATCAAATAGCAATCAGCCCCAGCATTTT
TRBV7-2	few	14	TRBD1	TRBJ1-1	CASSLEQGWTEAFF	TGTGCCAGCAGCTTAGAACAGGGGTGGACTGAAGCTTTCTTT